A selection of T cell receptor beta chains follows, all from one sample in a study of control samples from healthy donors and cancer patients. Method: immunoSEQ multiplex PCR; TCRdb's copy keeps in-frame clones and lacks some. The sample shows roughly 130,000 clones, 70% to 90% of them seen only once. Sequenced input: blood. Receptor source: a woman aged 25 to 39 in good health. Both conserved end residues are part of each CDR3. The D gene is left open where the match is weak. Expanded clones are given a class, and other clones once, few, many or no size at all.

d_call	clone_size	v_call	j_call	cdr3_aa	cdr3_nt
TRBD2	.	TRBV6-1	TRBJ2-3	CASSEALTSESSTDTQYF	TGTGCCAGCAGTGAAGCGCTGACTAGCGAATCTAGCACAGATACGCAGTATTTT
TRBD1	once	TRBV6-5	TRBJ1-4	CASNSRQGGEKLFF	TGTGCCAGCAATTCCCGACAGGGGGGTGAAAAACTGTTTTTT
.	.	TRBV6-6	TRBJ2-7	CASSTTYEQYF	TGTGCCAGCAGTACAACCTACGAGCAGTACTTC
TRBD2	.	TRBV19	TRBJ2-1	CASSIWAGGGNEQFF	TGTGCCAGTAGTATATGGGCGGGAGGGGGCAATGAGCAGTTCTTC
TRBD2	.	TRBV29-1	TRBJ2-1	CSTPTSGYNEQFF	TGCAGCACCCCGACTAGCGGGTACAATGAGCAGTTCTTC
.	once	TRBV11-2	TRBJ2-6	CASTRPSGANVLTF	TGTGCCAGCACCCGGCCCTCTGGGGCCAACGTCCTGACTTTC
TRBD2	.	TRBV19	TRBJ2-5	CASSPLESGSGPEYF	TGTGCCAGTAGTCCTCTTGAGAGCGGGAGCGGACCAGAGTACTTC
.	.	TRBV3-1/TRBV3-2	TRBJ1-3	CASSQGGNTIYF	TGTGCCAGCAGCCAAGGAGGAAACACCATATATTTT
.	.	TRBV6-2/TRBV6-3	TRBJ1-5	CASSDLGSQPQHF	TGTGCCAGCAGTGACCTGGGGTCCCAGCCCCAGCATTTT
.	.	TRBV18	TRBJ1-2	CASSQQANYGYTF	TGTGCCAGCTCTCAGCAAGCTAACTATGGCTACACCTTC
TRBD2	many	TRBV6-2/TRBV6-3	TRBJ2-1	CASSYLLGGRAYNEQFF	TGTGCCAGCAGTTACCTTCTTGGCGGGAGGGCCTACAATGAGCAGTTCTTC
.	.	TRBV5-8	TRBJ2-2	CASSVGIYTGELFF	TGTGCCAGCAGCGTGGGGATCTACACCGGGGAGCTGTTTTTT
.	.	TRBV30	TRBJ1-1	CAWSSPFEAFF	TGTGCCTGGAGCTCACCATTCGAAGCTTTCTTT
.	.	TRBV5-1	TRBJ2-5	CASSLAAIGGGAETQYF	TGCGCCAGCAGCTTGGCTGCGATAGGAGGGGGCGCGGAGACCCAGTACTTC
.	.	TRBV12-3/TRBV12-4	TRBJ2-1	CASKGGSYNEQFF	TGTGCCAGCAAGGGAGGATCCTACAATGAGCAGTTCTTC